This T cell receptor (beta chain) comes out of a study of T cell responses to AZD1222 COVID-19 vaccine. Trimming stripped 7 bases from V and 9 bases from J, with 10 bases between. This CDR3 is built from 12 residues. TCRdb keeps only in-frame clones here, not all; method: immunoSEQ multiplex PCR. This table has 150,000 to 200,000 clones, approximately 86% appearing once. Notes on the study in general: Donors were mostly white British, more females; clonal diversity possibly underestimated. Two doses of AZD1222 preceded a rise in Spike-specific TCR breadth and depth. Across the whole spike, CD4 TCRs peaked at regions 160-218 and 743-854.

This clone was seen more than once but under ten times. Its antigen is unknown. The same CDR3 can be traced to other DNA sequences in this sample. The chain combines TRBV12-3 or TRBV12-4 with TRBJ1-6; D possibly corresponds to TRBD1 (5 bases). This sample comprised peripheral blood, obtained 28 days after the second AZD1222 dose. The receptor's source is an adult who received the AZD1222 COVID-19 vaccine. The CDR3 DNA reads as TGTGCCAGCACCGGGGCAGGTTCACCCCTCCACTTT. This gives the protein CASTGAGSPLHF.